A single sample is the source of the 27 T cell receptor beta chains below, sequenced in a study of cytomegalovirus exposure and HLA in healthy donors. A multiplex PCR was run with 60 Vbeta primers and 13 Jbeta primers. The table came from immunoSEQ multiplex PCR; TCRdb's copy has only in-frame clones and leaves some out. Of around 200,000 clones listed, about 85% are singletons. The sample comprised PBMCs. The source of these receptors is a man aged 45-60 years in good health and CMV-seronegative.

V usage is TRBV6-6 and J usage is TRBJ1-6; maybe TRBD1 (5 bases). Trimming cost V 7 bases and J 3 bases, with 13 bases left between them. CDR1 MNHNY and CDR2 SVGAGI come from the germline V gene (reference sequence). This CDR3 is built from 15 residues. CDR3 loop: CASIPTAIYNSPLHF. The CDR3 DNA sequence: TGTGCCAGCATCCCGACAGCAATCTATAATTCACCCCTCCACTTT.

Details on this clone: One end of the junction does not line up with germline, which may come from a read error. The chain uses TRBV27 and TRBJ1-3, with TRBD1 matching 8 bases. This CDR3 spans 14 amino acids. CDR1 is MNHEY, CDR2 SMNVEV, per germline (reference sequence). CDR3 sequence: CASSRQGLRNAIYF. The CDR3, as DNA: TGTGCCAGCAGTCGACAGGGGTTACGAAACGCCATATATTTT.

The V gene is TRBV5-1, the J gene TRBJ1-1; the D gene is possibly TRBD1 (5 bases). The CDR3 extends over 15 amino acids. Trimming shortened V by 3 bases and J by 0 bases, and 12 bases separated the two germline ends. Germline V gene data show CDR1 as SGHRS and CDR2 as YFSETQ. DNA for the CDR3: TGCGCCAGCAGCTCACGGGGGTACATGAACACTGAAGCTTTCTTT. It is translated as CASSSRGYMNTEAFF.

This chain uses TRBV27 with TRBJ2-7; TRBD1 matches at 10 bases. V shed 3 bases, J shed 8 bases, and the junction held 19 bases outside the gene matches. Germline V lookup: CDR1 MNHEY, CDR2 SMNVEV (reference sequence). CDR3 length: 18 residues. The CDR3 loop reads CASSFLGGARQGAGKQYF. The CDR3 DNA follows: TGTGCCAGCAGTTTTTTGGGGGGGGCCCGACAGGGGGCTGGGAAGCAGTACTTC.

This clone came up once. V and J are TRBV19 and TRBJ1-6; D gene ambiguous. This CDR3 has 15 residues. Germline V gives CDR1 LNHDA, CDR2 SQIVND (reference sequence). The V end was cut by 2 bases, the J end by 7 bases, with 12 bases between. The CDR3 sequence is CASSIPTSRNSPLHF. In DNA, the CDR3 is TGTGCCAGTAGTATACCGACTTCACGGAATTCACCCCTCCACTTT.

This clone was observed a few times. This sequence joins TRBV27 and TRBJ1-5; D ambiguous. The CDR3 totals 15 residues. Per the germline V gene, CDR1 is MNHEY and CDR2 is SMNVEV (reference sequence). V was trimmed by 5 bases and J by 0 bases, leaving 11 bases between them. The CDR3 here is CASSPRTVSNQPQHF. CDR3 DNA: TGTGCCAGCAGTCCCCGCACGGTTAGCAATCAGCCCCAGCATTTT.

The chain employs TRBV5-5 and TRBJ1-1; D is uncertain. Trimming cost V 2 bases and J 6 bases, with 5 bases left between them. This CDR3 is built from 11 residues. Germline values: CDR1 SGHKS, CDR2 YYEKEE (reference sequence). The CDR3 reads CASSFSAEAFF. The CDR3 coding sequence is TGTGCCAGCAGCTTCAGCGCTGAAGCTTTCTTT.

The table lists this clone with a count of one. The chain has TRBV18 and TRBJ1-3; D unclear. The CDR3 covers 15 residues. From germline, CDR1 is KGHSH and CDR2 LQKENI. V gave up 2 bases and J gave up 0 bases, with 8 bases separating them. Here the CDR3 DNA reads TGTGCCAGCTCACCATTTTCAGACTCTGGAAACACCATATATTTT. Protein: CASSPFSDSGNTIYF.

This clone was observed a single time. V and J are TRBV5-1 and TRBJ2-2; a possible D gene is TRBD1 (5 bases). With 0 bases removed from V and 6 bases from J, the gap between germline ends came to 9 bases. The CDR3 runs 14 residues. CDR1 and CDR2 from the germline V gene are SGHRS and YFSETQ. The DNA for the CDR3 is TGCGCCAGCAGCTTGGCCGTAGGGGCCGGGGAGCTGTTTTTT. It codes for CASSLAVGAGELFF.

The rearrangement links TRBV27 to TRBJ2-1; D perhaps matches TRBD1 (6 bases). V shed 9 bases and J shed 4 bases, with 10 bases lying between them. There are 12 residues in the CDR3. Germline V gene data show CDR1 as MNHEY and CDR2 as SMNVEV (reference sequence). This CDR3 is CASFTGYNEQFF. The CDR3 region has the DNA TGTGCCAGTTTTACAGGGTACAATGAGCAGTTCTTC.

The rearrangement links TRBV2 to TRBJ1-2; D unclear. The length of the CDR3 is 11 residues. Between the trimmed V and J ends, which lost 4 bases and 13 bases, there was a span of 13 bases. The germline V gene encodes CDR1 SNHLY and CDR2 FYNNEI. The CDR3 DNA is TGTGCCAGCAGTGTCGAGCCGCCGGTCACCTTC. Protein sequence: CASSVEPPVTF. The full variable domain, rest sourced from reference TRBV2 and TRBJ1-2, is EPEVTQTPSHQVTQMGQEVILRCVPISNHLYFYWYRQILGQKVEFLVSFYNNEISEKSEIFDDQFSVERPDGSNFTLKIRSTKLEDSAMYFCASSVEPPVTFGSGTRLTVV.

The chain recombines TRBV27 with TRBJ2-3; 10 nucleotides match TRBD1. V was clipped by 10 bases and J by 4 bases; unmatched bases: 8. Germline CDR1 reads MNHEY; CDR2 reads SMNVEV (reference sequence). CDR3 length equals 14 residues. In nucleotides, the CDR3 is TGTGCCACCCAAGGGGACAGGGGCGCAGATACGCAGTATTTT. It is translated as CATQGDRGADTQYF.

The CDR3 here is CASRFDTTYEQYF. The CDR3 bases are TGTGCCAGCAGGTTTGACACCACTTACGAGCAGTACTTC. This chain joins TRBV6-1 and TRBJ2-7, with D unclear. CDR3 length equals 13 residues. CDR1 is MNHNS, CDR2 SASEGT, per germline. V lost 6 bases to trimming and J lost 4 bases, with 13 bases between them.

The J gene is TRBJ2-5, the V gene TRBV5-1; 9 bases map to TRBD1. The J call could be wrong; TRBJ2-7 is a better fit for the DNA end. Germline V gene lookup returns CDR1 SGHRS and CDR2 YFSETQ. This CDR3 is 15 amino acids long. Here the CDR3 reads CASSNSGQGFYEQYF. DNA of the CDR3: TGCGCCAGCAGCAATTCGGGACAGGGTTTTTACGAGCAGTACTTC.

In its sample, this clone was seen a few times. CDR3 nucleotide sequence: TGTGCCAGCAGCTTGGCTCAGGGGGTATCCTACGAGCAGTACTTC. It yields the protein CASSLAQGVSYEQYF. The V gene is TRBV5-5, the J gene TRBJ2-7; TRBD1 matches at 7 bases. The J segment lost 1 base and the V segment lost 0 bases, leaving 4 bases of the junction unmatched. CDR1 and CDR2 from the germline V gene are SGHKS and YYEKEE (reference sequence). This CDR3 has 15 amino acids.

The chain links TRBV5-5 to TRBJ2-5; 8 bases match TRBD1. The CDR3 totals 15 residues. CDR1 SGHKS and CDR2 YYEKEE come from the germline V gene (reference sequence). J was trimmed by 1 base and V by 4 bases; bases with no gene match: 6. In DNA, the CDR3 is TGTGCCAGCAGCCGGACAGGGAGGTCCCAAGAGACCCAGTACTTC. Translating gives CASSRTGRSQETQYF.

This sequence joins TRBV29-1 and TRBJ1-1; a possible D gene is TRBD1 (5 bases). Trimming removed 7 bases at V and 5 bases at J, with 14 bases between. The CDR3 is made up of 12 amino acids. Germline values: CDR1 SQVTM, CDR2 ANQGSEA. The CDR3 DNA sequence: TGCAGCGCCGGGACTTTATCTACTGAAGCTTTCTTT. Translating it yields CSAGTLSTEAFF.

The chain is built from TRBV10-2 and TRBJ1-2; the D is unclear. Per germline, CDR1 WSHSY and CDR2 SAAADI. Trimming stripped 6 bases from V and 5 bases from J, with 13 bases between. This CDR3 region has 13 residues. This CDR3 is CASRMEWEYGYTF. The CDR3 region has the DNA TGCGCCAGCAGGATGGAATGGGAGTATGGCTACACCTTC.

The V call is TRBV18, the J call TRBJ1-1; 7 bases align to TRBD1. This CDR3 is 15 amino acids long. Germline V gives CDR1 KGHSH, CDR2 LQKENI. V was pared by 0 bases and J by 3 bases, with 4 bases of the junction left unmatched. This CDR3 is CASSPPGQEDTEAFF. DNA for the CDR3: TGTGCCAGCTCACCACCCGGACAGGAGGACACTGAAGCTTTCTTT. Supplemented by reference TRBV18 and TRBJ1-1, the full variable domain reads NAGVMQNPRHLVRRRGQEARLRCSPMKGHSHVYWYRQLPEEGLKFMVYLQKENIIDESGMPKERFSAEFPKEGPSILRIQQVVRGDSAAYFCASSPPGQEDTEAFFGQGTRLTVV.

This clone was seen just once. The chain combines TRBV7-2 with TRBJ2-7; 9 positions match TRBD2. Trimming cost V 1 base and J 6 bases; bases outside gene matches: 16. CDR3 size: 18 residues. CDR1 SGHTA and CDR2 FQGNSA come from the germline V gene. CDR3 nucleotides: TGTGCCAGCAGCTTAGTTTCTAGCGGGGCCGGTGCGGGGGGCGAGCAGTACTTC. Residues: CASSLVSSGAGAGGEQYF.

The chain joins TRBV4-3 to TRBJ2-5; D ambiguous. Germline values: CDR1 LGHNA, CDR2 YSLEER. This CDR3 is built from 15 residues. V dropped 0 bases and J dropped 5 bases, with 13 bases sitting between them. Written as DNA, the CDR3 is TGCGCCAGCAGCCAAGATATCGATCTCGGGGAGACCCAGTACTTC. Protein product: CASSQDIDLGETQYF.

This clone has just a few counts. The V and J genes are TRBV19 and TRBJ1-1; D is unclear. The CDR3 covers 13 residues. The germline V gene has CDR1 LNHDA and CDR2 SQIVND (reference sequence). V was pared by 8 bases and J by 0 bases, with 10 bases between. The CDR3 DNA reads TGTGCCAGTCGGGAGTTCATGAACACTGAAGCTTTCTTT. Translation gives CASREFMNTEAFF.

Concerning this clone itself: This sample includes further DNA sequences coding for the same CDR3. The chain couples TRBV13 to TRBJ2-5; D is unresolved. The V end lost 3 bases, the J end lost 4 bases, and 9 bases lay between the germline ends. The V gene's germline CDR1 is PRHDT and CDR2 FYEKMQ (reference sequence). The length of the CDR3 is 13 residues. The CDR3 loop is CASSLSGLETQYF. DNA for the CDR3: TGTGCCAGCAGCTTGTCAGGCTTAGAGACCCAGTACTTC.

In nucleotides, the CDR3 is TGCGCCAGCAGCCAACCCCGGGACAGGGCTGAAAAACTGTTTTTT. Translation gives CASSQPRDRAEKLFF. V gene TRBV4-1 combines with J gene TRBJ1-4, with TRBD1 identical over 9 bases. CDR3 length equals 15 residues. Germline CDR1 reads MGHRA; CDR2 reads YSYEKL. Trimming at V came to 2 bases and at J to 7 bases, leaving 5 bases not matched to a gene.

This rearrangement joins TRBV7-9 to TRBJ2-1; 9 nucleotides line up with TRBD2. From germline, CDR1 is SEHNR and CDR2 FQNEAQ (reference sequence). The CDR3 runs 14 residues. Trimming removed 3 bases from V and 6 bases from J; junction bases left unmatched: 3. The CDR3 DNA sequence: TGTGCCAGCAGCTTGGCGGGGGGGTTCAATGAGCAGTTCTTC. It translates to CASSLAGGFNEQFF.

The rearrangement uses TRBV5-5 and TRBJ1-5; maybe TRBD1 (5 bases). Germline V gene data show CDR1 as SGHKS and CDR2 as YYEKEE (reference sequence). The V end lost 0 bases, the J end lost 8 bases, and 9 bases lay between the germline ends. The CDR3 has 13 amino acids. CDR3 in DNA: TGTGCCAGCAGCTTGGAAGGGGTAAAGCCCCAGCATTTT. This encodes CASSLEGVKPQHF.

The CDR3 region is CASGQGVNTEAFF. The CDR3 nucleotides are TGTGCCAGCGGACAAGGGGTGAACACTGAAGCTTTCTTT. This chain joins TRBV2 and TRBJ1-1; tentative D call: TRBD1 (5 bases). Trimming left V 8 bases short and J 0 bases short, with 10 bases between. Germline values: CDR1 SNHLY, CDR2 FYNNEI. The CDR3 is 13 residues long.